The subject of this entry is one TCR beta chain. No antigen is known for it. No base quality values were provided; no much bigger clone lies one nucleotide off. The TCR beta CDR3 regions were amplified from RNA transcripts. For the first round of RT-PCR on the TCR CDR3, the HTBI primer set was used together with the Qiagen OneStep RT-PCR kit. The libraries were constructed in a second round of multiplex PCR and then size-selected and purified. Paired-end sequencing of the libraries was performed with 100 bp reads on an Illumina HiSeq2000. As for the original processing: SOAPnuke was used to process the raw data, with reads discarded if the reads contained adapters or uncalled bases, had a mean Phred below 15, or lacked an exact constant-primer or identifier match. High-quality paired reads were merged using COPE v1.2.5, and each unique nucleotide sequence was defined as a clonotype. Clonotypes were aligned to IMGT TRBV, TRBD and TRBJ reference segments using MiTCR v1.1. The analysis included only V-J combinations with a frequency above 0.0001, which together covered more than 99% of the repertoires. The TCS score was defined as F50 (clonal expansion) divided by E x V (chaos), with BLOSUM62-based TCRdist calculated between CDR3 peptides within each V-J. Welch's t-statistics and random forest reduced roughly 530 V-J features to 13, which were used in a naive Bayes classifier (R e1071). TCRdb itself trimmed the public reads at Q25 with fastp, ran MiXCR and retained productive beta chains. CDR3 protein sequences are deduplicated, and each keeps its most common genes and DNA. The V and J calls were not made by the authors but by TCRdb's processing. The sample table shows hundreds of thousands of distinct CDR3 sequences, and about 14% are seen once. The ten largest clonotypes hold 10% to 13% of the sample.

The data stem from a study of T cells in Graves' hyperthyroidism and ophthalmopathy (dated by TCRdb to between 2018 and 2020). Broadly, across the study: Peripheral blood was collected at initial diagnosis, before any treatment. To identify distinguishing TCR V-J signatures, a discovery cohort of 95 to 100 patients was used, comprising 43 with Graves' ophthalmopathy and around 57 with stable Graves' hyperthyroidism. Prospective prediction of ophthalmopathy was tested in an independent validation cohort consisting of roughly 20 hyperthyroidism patients and more than 15 patients who later progressed to ophthalmopathy. The 100 or so discovery patients were divided at random into training and test sets in a 7:3 ratio. The study also compared thyroid tissue and blood T-cell repertoires from about six Graves' hyperthyroidism patients. After blood sampling, hyperthyroidism patients were treated with methimazole at a starting dose of 30 mg daily, and ophthalmopathy patients were treated with high-dose intravenous methylprednisolone. The paper describes TCR Vbeta CDR3 sequencing of fewer than 150 peripheral blood samples, made up of about 41 ophthalmopathy patients, approximately 73 hyperthyroidism patients and roughly 17 progressor patients.

Overall study results and their limits: Ophthalmopathy was separated from stable hyperthyroidism by a 13 V-J signature model, with just over 85% sensitivity and around 81% specificity obtained in cross-validation and 80%/75% obtained in testing. Most expanded thyroid clonotypes (frequency above 0.001) were also detected in blood, a finding suggesting that blood repertoires may reflect thyroid immune responses. Sample size was not statistically predetermined, and blinding of investigators to group allocation was not performed. During validation, the model predicted progression to ophthalmopathy a median of about 5.9 months ahead of onset, with almost 71% sensitivity and 72% to 85% specificity.

A patient counted as having stable Graves' hyperthyroidism if no progression to ophthalmopathy occurred over 18 months of follow-up. Hyperthyroidism patients were newly diagnosed, had a disease duration of under 2 months, and were aged 18 to 65 years. Any patient with an uncontrolled infection, another autoimmune disease, pregnancy or lactation was excluded. Clinical symptoms, serum thyroxine and TRAb, thyroid ultrasound, and orbital computed tomography formed the basis for the diagnoses. PBMCs were separated from 8 to 10 ml of fresh peripheral blood using Ficoll-Paque density gradient centrifugation. Total RNA was extracted using Trizol reagent, and RNA quality was assessed on an Agilent 2100 Bioanalyzer. Taken from cysteine to phenylalanine, the CDR3 has 14 residues. Just CDR3 DNA is preserved here, 42 bases in frame from base 1. The germline V gene yields MDHEN for CDR1 and SYDVKM for CDR2. V drops 7 bases and J drops 10 bases, leaving 20 bases in between.

The chain employs TRBV28 and TRBJ1-5; tentative D gene TRBD1, with 5 bases matching. The sample consisted of blood. This TCR was recovered from a woman younger than 35 with Graves' hyperthyroidism. The nucleotides read TGTGCCAGCAACCTGGGAGGGGAAATTCGCCCCCAGCATTTT. This translates into CASNLGGEIRPQHF.